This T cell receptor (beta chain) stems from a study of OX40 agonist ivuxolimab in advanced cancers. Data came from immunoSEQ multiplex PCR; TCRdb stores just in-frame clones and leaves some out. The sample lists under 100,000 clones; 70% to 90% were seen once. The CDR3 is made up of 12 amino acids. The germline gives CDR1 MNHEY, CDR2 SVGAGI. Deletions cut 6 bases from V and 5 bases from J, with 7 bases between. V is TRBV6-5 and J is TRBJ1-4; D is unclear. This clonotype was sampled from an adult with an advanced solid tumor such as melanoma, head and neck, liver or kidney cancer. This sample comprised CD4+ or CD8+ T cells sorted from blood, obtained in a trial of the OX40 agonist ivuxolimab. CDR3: CASRDSNEKLFF. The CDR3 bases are TGTGCCAGCAGGGACTCGAATGAAAAACTGTTTTTT.